The 7 T cell receptor beta chains given below trace back to one sample, sequenced in a study of cytomegalovirus exposure and HLA in healthy donors. The study ran its PCR with 60 Vbeta and 13 Jbeta primers. Some clones are missing from TCRdb's copy, which holds only in-frame ones; the method was immunoSEQ multiplex PCR. The table lists 200,000 to 250,000 clones, around 80% of them singletons. Sequencing was done on a sample of PBMCs. The receptors derive from a woman aged 55-75 years in good health and CMV-seropositive.

This rearrangement joins TRBV11-2 to TRBJ2-2, with D maybe TRBD2 (5 bases). The CDR3 loop spans 18 amino acids. V was pared by 2 bases and J by 0 bases, with 16 bases between. Germline-derived CDR1 and CDR2 are SGHAT and FQNNGV. The CDR3 reads CASSLWSLTRPNTGELFF. The CDR3 bases are TGTGCCAGCAGCTTATGGTCTTTAACTAGACCGAACACCGGGGAGCTGTTTTTT.

The chain links TRBV19 to TRBJ2-1; TRBD1 is a possible D gene (6 bases). Looked up from germline, CDR1 is LNHDA and CDR2 is SQIVND (reference sequence). This CDR3 contains 13 residues. V lost 4 bases and J lost 10, with 14 bases in between. Written as DNA, the CDR3 is TGTGCCAGTAGTACTACAGGGTCGGGGGAGCAGTTCTTC. As protein: CASSTTGSGEQFF.

Remarks on this clone: Germline and junction disagree at one end, which may indicate a read error. Additional DNA sequences in this sample encode the identical CDR3. The chain has TRBV5-1 and TRBJ2-1; 8 nucleotides align to TRBD1. The CDR3 is 14 amino acids. Germline CDR1 is SGHRS and CDR2 is YFSETQ. CDR3 loop: CASSLGDRGNEQFF. The CDR3 DNA reads TGCGCCAGCAGTTTGGGTGACAGGGGAAATGAGCAGTTCTTC.

The chain uses TRBV11-1 and TRBJ2-7; 9 nucleotides agree with TRBD1. V lost 3 bases, J lost 3 bases, and 3 bases stayed unmatched. The CDR3 runs 14 residues. Germline V gene lookup returns CDR1 SGHAT and CDR2 FQDESV (reference sequence). Here the CDR3 reads CASSLGQGGYEQYF. The DNA for the CDR3 is TGTGCCAGCAGCTTGGGACAGGGTGGCTACGAGCAGTACTTC.

This chain links TRBV28 with TRBJ1-1; D may be TRBD1 (6 bases). Trimming left V 5 bases short and J 7 bases short, with 11 bases between. CDR3 length equals 12 residues. The germline CDR1 and CDR2 sequences are MDHEN and SYDVKM. The CDR3 nucleotides read TGTGCCAGCAGTCCGGACAGAGTTGAAGCTTTCTTT. It specifies CASSPDRVEAFF.

The chain uses TRBV7-2 and TRBJ2-3; TRBD2 agrees at 13 bases. The V and J ends lost 5 bases and 7 bases, in that order; junction bases with no gene match: 9. The CDR3 length is 16 residues. CDR1 is SGHTA, CDR2 FQGNSA, per germline. As DNA, the CDR3 is TGTGCCAGCAGCCCCACTAGCGGGGGGGTTTGGAATACGCAGTATTTT. Its translation is CASSPTSGGVWNTQYF.

V gene TRBV7-2 combines with J gene TRBJ2-7; the match to TRBD2 covers 10 bases. Losses at the gene ends were 5 bases for V and 3 bases for J; bases not matched to a gene: 7. CDR1 is SGHTA and CDR2 is FQGNSA in the germline V gene. The CDR3 sequence is 15 residues long. CDR3 region: CASSLRTSGNYEQYF. The CDR3 nucleotides are TGTGCCAGCAGCCTCCGGACTAGCGGAAACTACGAGCAGTACTTC.